The rows below give T cell receptor beta chains drawn from one sample of a study of T cell responses to AZD1222 COVID-19 vaccine. The repertoire was sequenced with immunoSEQ multiplex PCR; TCRdb's copy has only in-frame clones and lacks some. This table has roughly 150,000 clones, 92% appearing once. Source: peripheral blood, taken on day 0 of AZD1222 vaccination. These receptor sequences come from an adult in good health. The CDR3 runs from the conserved cysteine through the conserved F or W. A D gene is named only where the DNA matches it firmly. The size entry is marked missing in some rows and otherwise reads once, few, many or a size class.

CDR3 protein | CDR3 DNA | D gene | V gene | clone size | J gene
CASSPRRSASSYNEQFF | TGTGCCAGCTCACCAAGACGTAGCGCGAGCTCCTACAATGAGCAGTTCTTC | NA | TRBV18 | NA | TRBJ2-1
CASSLGALRLGSAHSYEQYF | TGTGCCAGCAGCTTAGGGGCTTTGAGGTTAGGTAGCGCCCACTCCTACGAGCAGTACTTC | NA | TRBV13 | NA | TRBJ2-7
CASSLGLAGDEQYF | TGTGCCAGCAGCCTGGGACTAGCGGGAGACGAGCAGTACTTC | TRBD2 | TRBV6-1 | NA | TRBJ2-7
CASSLSVGLGNEQFF | TGTGCCAGCAGCTTGAGTGTCGGGTTAGGCAATGAGCAGTTCTTC | NA | TRBV11-2 | once | TRBJ2-1
CASSPQGGGVGYTF | TGTGCCAGCAGCCCCCAGGGGGGGGGTGTAGGCTACACCTTC | TRBD1 | TRBV7-3 | NA | TRBJ1-2
CASSTVGNTGELFF | TGTGCCAGTAGTACTGTGGGGAACACCGGGGAGCTGTTTTTT | NA | TRBV19 | NA | TRBJ2-2
CASSQESRRGWSTDTQYF | TGTGCCAGCAGCCAAGAATCTAGGAGGGGCTGGAGCACAGATACGCAGTATTTT | NA | TRBV3-1/TRBV3-2 | NA | TRBJ2-3
CASSPRGSSTDTQYF | TGCGCCAGCAGCCCCCGTGGCTCTAGCACAGATACGCAGTATTTT | NA | TRBV5-1 | NA | TRBJ2-3
CASSPGAAWASANYEQYF | TGCGCCAGCAGCCCAGGGGCCGCCTGGGCTAGCGCTAACTACGAGCAGTACTTC | NA | TRBV5-1 | NA | TRBJ2-7
CASSLGGPQHF | TGTGCCAGCAGTTTGGGAGGGCCCCAGCATTTT | NA | TRBV12-3/TRBV12-4 | once | TRBJ1-5
CASSRGMADYEQYF | TGTGCCAGCAGCCGCGGAATGGCGGACTACGAGCAGTACTTC | NA | TRBV11-1 | NA | TRBJ2-7
CASSQAWGQRYGYTF | TGTGCCAGCAGCCAAGCTTGGGGACAGAGGTATGGCTACACCTTC | TRBD1 | TRBV3-1/TRBV3-2 | NA | TRBJ1-2
CASSQGIPRDSPLHF | TGTGCCAGCTCACAGGGGATCCCCCGGGATTCACCCCTCCACTTT | NA | TRBV18 | NA | TRBJ1-6
CASSLALYEQYF | TGTGCCAGCAGTTTAGCCCTTTACGAGCAGTACTTC | NA | TRBV12-3/TRBV12-4 | NA | TRBJ2-7
CASSQGRSSYNSPLHF | TGCGCCAGCAGCCAAGGCAGGAGCTCCTATAATTCACCCCTCCACTTT | NA | TRBV4-1 | once | TRBJ1-6
CSVDRGDTDTQYF | TGCAGCGTCGACAGGGGTGACACAGATACGCAGTATTTT | TRBD1 | TRBV29-1 | NA | TRBJ2-3
CASSLVGNTEAFF | TGTGCCAGCAGCTTAGTAGGGAACACTGAAGCTTTCTTT | NA | TRBV11-2 | NA | TRBJ1-1
CASRRGQGDEQYF | TGTGCCAGCAGGCGGGGACAGGGGGACGAGCAGTACTTC | TRBD1 | TRBV7-2 | NA | TRBJ2-7
CASSIPGLVCNEQFF | TGTGCCAGCAGCATACCGGGACTAGTTTGCAATGAGCAGTTCTTC | NA | TRBV21-1 | NA | TRBJ2-1
CSVVRTEAGEQYF | TGCAGCGTTGTAAGGACAGAGGCCGGCGAGCAGTACTTC | NA | TRBV29-1 | NA | TRBJ2-7
CASSLPGNGYTF | TGTGCCAGCAGTTTACCAGGGAACGGCTACACCTTC | NA | TRBV12-3/TRBV12-4 | NA | TRBJ1-2
CASSPLAGGSTDTQYF | TGTGCCAGCAGCCCGCTAGCGGGCGGATCTACAGATACGCAGTATTTT | TRBD2 | TRBV5-5 | NA | TRBJ2-3
CASSHLRASYGYTF | TGTGCCAGCAGCCACCTCCGGGCCTCCTATGGCTACACCTTC | NA | TRBV3-1/TRBV3-2 | NA | TRBJ1-2
CASSPMRGRTEAFF | TGTGCCAGTAGTCCCATGAGGGGGCGGACTGAAGCTTTCTTT | TRBD1 | TRBV19 | once | TRBJ1-1
CASSVPREGYGYTF | TGTGCCAGTAGTGTTCCGCGGGAGGGCTATGGCTACACCTTC | NA | TRBV19 | NA | TRBJ1-2
CARGGGLYNEQFF | TGCGCCAGAGGAGGGGGGCTCTACAATGAGCAGTTCTTC | NA | TRBV5-1 | NA | TRBJ2-1
CASSFREGGTDTQYF | TGTGCCAGCAGCTTCAGGGAGGGGGGCACAGATACGCAGTATTTT | NA | TRBV7-3 | NA | TRBJ2-3
CASSLEGSSNQPQHF | TGCGCCAGCAGCTTGGAAGGGTCTAGCAATCAGCCCCAGCATTTT | NA | TRBV5-1 | NA | TRBJ1-5
CASSKHRTTSYNEQFF | TGTGCCAGTAGTAAGCACAGGACCACCTCCTACAATGAGCAGTTCTTC | NA | TRBV19 | NA | TRBJ2-1
CASSSRQVGDQPQHF | TGTGCCAGCAGCTCACGACAGGTAGGGGATCAGCCCCAGCATTTT | NA | TRBV7-8 | NA | TRBJ1-5
CASSLGEVRGKEQFF | TGTGCCAGCTCCCTTGGGGAGGTGCGGGGCAAGGAGCAGTTCTTC | NA | TRBV18 | NA | TRBJ2-1
CASSPQKGGTDTQYF | TGTGCCAGCTCACCACAGAAGGGGGGAACAGATACGCAGTATTTT | NA | TRBV18 | NA | TRBJ2-3
CASSLFGSSTDTQYF | TGTGCCAGCAGTTTATTCGGGTCTAGCACAGATACGCAGTATTTT | NA | TRBV27 | NA | TRBJ2-3
CASSLGLAGGQGTGELFF | TGTGCCAGCAGCCTCGGACTAGCGGGGGGGCAGGGCACCGGGGAGCTGTTTTTT | TRBD2 | TRBV5-4 | NA | TRBJ2-2
CAISLDLAYGYTF | TGTGCCATCAGTCTTGACTTGGCCTATGGCTACACCTTC | NA | TRBV10-3 | NA | TRBJ1-2
CASSLLASGREEVF | TGCGCCAGCAGCTTGTTAGCTAGCGGGAGGGAGGAGGTCTTC | TRBD2 | TRBV5-1 | NA | TRBJ2-1
CASSPFQESYEQYF | TGTGCCAGCAGCCCCTTTCAGGAGTCCTACGAGCAGTACTTC | NA | TRBV7-9 | NA | TRBJ2-7
CASSQDRTEAFF | TGTGCCAGCTCACAGGACAGGACTGAAGCTTTCTTT | TRBD1 | TRBV18 | once | TRBJ1-1
CASSLTGGETQYF | TGCGCCAGCAGCCTGACAGGGGGAGAGACCCAGTACTTC | TRBD1 | TRBV4-1 | NA | TRBJ2-5
CASSFLELTSGGYNEQFF | TGTGCCAGCAGCTTCCTGGAATTGACTAGCGGGGGTTACAATGAGCAGTTCTTC | TRBD2 | TRBV5-5 | NA | TRBJ2-1
CASSSRTGSEQPQHF | TGTGCCAGCAGCTCACGGACAGGATCAGAGCAGCCCCAGCATTTT | TRBD1 | TRBV7-2 | NA | TRBJ1-5
CASSIGRVGTEAFF | TGTGCCAGTAGTATAGGTCGGGTTGGCACTGAAGCTTTCTTT | NA | TRBV19 | NA | TRBJ1-1
CASSPNLSNQPQHF | TGTGCCAGCAGTCCGAACCTTAGCAATCAGCCCCAGCATTTT | NA | TRBV6-2/TRBV6-3 | few | TRBJ1-5
CASLPTGTANSPLHF | TGTGCCAGCCTTCCGACCGGGACAGCTAATTCACCCCTCCACTTT | TRBD1 | TRBV6-1 | NA | TRBJ1-6
CAGSRAQGLSYNEQFF | TGTGCCGGTAGTAGAGCACAAGGTTTATCCTACAATGAGCAGTTCTTC | NA | TRBV19 | NA | TRBJ2-1
CASSVGTPSYNEQFF | TGTGCCAGCAGCGTAGGGACCCCCTCCTACAATGAGCAGTTCTTC | NA | TRBV9 | NA | TRBJ2-1
CASSRGENSPLHF | TGTGCCAGCAGTCGCGGAGAAAATTCACCCCTCCACTTT | NA | TRBV7-9 | few | TRBJ1-6
CAWRPPRGSSPLHF | TGTGCCTGGAGACCTCCCAGGGGGAGTTCACCCCTCCACTTT | TRBD1 | TRBV30 | NA | TRBJ1-6
CASSELTGMVDNEQFF | TGTGCCAGCAGTGAATTGACGGGGATGGTTGACAATGAGCAGTTCTTC | NA | TRBV2 | NA | TRBJ2-1
CASSQDYAKNTEAFF | TGTGCCAGCAGCCAAGATTACGCGAAGAACACTGAAGCTTTCTTT | NA | TRBV3-1/TRBV3-2 | NA | TRBJ1-1
CASSLEIGQGNYGYTF | TGCGCCAGCAGCTTGGAAATCGGACAGGGGAACTATGGCTACACCTTC | TRBD1 | TRBV5-1 | NA | TRBJ1-2
CASSQGSGGAAGELFF | TGTGCCAGCAGCCAGGGGAGCGGGGGGGCAGCCGGGGAGCTGTTTTTT | TRBD2 | TRBV7-2 | NA | TRBJ2-2
CASSLPGVREGNQPQHF | TGTGCCAGCAGTTTACCCGGGGTGAGGGAGGGCAATCAGCCCCAGCATTTT | NA | TRBV27 | NA | TRBJ1-5
CASSPRDPRGAYEQYF | TGTGCCAGCAGCCCCAGGGACCCAAGGGGGGCCTACGAGCAGTACTTC | NA | TRBV7-9 | NA | TRBJ2-7
CASSQPPRGYEQYF | TGTGCCAGCAGCCAACCCCCCAGGGGGTACGAGCAGTACTTC | TRBD1 | TRBV7-2 | NA | TRBJ2-7
CASSSRLEGTDTQYF | TGTGCCAGCAGTTCCAGACTAGAGGGCACAGATACGCAGTATTTT | NA | TRBV6-2/TRBV6-3 | NA | TRBJ2-3
CASSETGPNTEAFF | TGTGCCAGCAGTGAAACAGGACCGAACACTGAAGCTTTCTTT | NA | TRBV2 | few | TRBJ1-1
CASSYSSGPGTEAFF | TGTGCCAGCAGTTACTCATCCGGTCCGGGCACTGAAGCTTTCTTT | NA | TRBV6-2/TRBV6-3 | NA | TRBJ1-1
CASSLVSGSTNEKLFF | TGTGCCAGCAGCTTAGTAAGCGGATCAACTAATGAAAAACTGTTTTTT | NA | TRBV7-9 | NA | TRBJ1-4
CASTLTPWGGSTDTQYF | TGTGCCAGTACCCTGACCCCCTGGGGCGGGAGTACAGATACGCAGTATTTT | TRBD2 | TRBV19 | NA | TRBJ2-3